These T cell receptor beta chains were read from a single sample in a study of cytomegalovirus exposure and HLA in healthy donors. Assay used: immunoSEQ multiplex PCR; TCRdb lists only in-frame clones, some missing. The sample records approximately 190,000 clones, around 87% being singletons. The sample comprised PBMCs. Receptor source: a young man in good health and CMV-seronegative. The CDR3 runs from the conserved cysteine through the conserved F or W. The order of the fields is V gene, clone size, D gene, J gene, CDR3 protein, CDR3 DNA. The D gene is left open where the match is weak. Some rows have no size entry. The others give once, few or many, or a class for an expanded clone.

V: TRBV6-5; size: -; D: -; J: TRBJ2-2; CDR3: CASSYVGLSTGELFF; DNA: TGTGCCAGCAGTTATGTTGGGCTTAGCACCGGGGAGCTGTTTTTT
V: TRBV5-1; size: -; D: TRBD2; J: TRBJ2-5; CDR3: CASTVGAGGAETQYF; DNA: TGCGCCAGCACGGTGGGAGCGGGAGGTGCGGAGACCCAGTACTTC
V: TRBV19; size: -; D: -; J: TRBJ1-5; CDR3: CASSFPGKGSQPQHF; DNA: TGTGCCAGTAGTTTTCCGGGGAAGGGTAGTCAGCCCCAGCATTTT
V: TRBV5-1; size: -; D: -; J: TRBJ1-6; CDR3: CASSLEAGRDSPLHF; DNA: TGCGCCAGCAGCTTGGAGGCGGGAAGGGATTCACCCCTCCACTTT
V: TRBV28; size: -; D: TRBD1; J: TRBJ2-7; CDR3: CASSPNRGAYEQYF; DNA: TGTGCCAGCAGTCCGAACAGGGGCGCCTACGAGCAGTACTTC
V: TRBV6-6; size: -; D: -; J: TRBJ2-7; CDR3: CASTFGGQSHEQYF; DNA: TGTGCCAGCACCTTTGGAGGACAGTCCCACGAGCAGTACTTC
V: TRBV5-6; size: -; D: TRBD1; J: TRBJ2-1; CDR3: CASSGTEYEQFF; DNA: TGTGCCAGCAGCGGGACAGAGTATGAGCAGTTCTTC
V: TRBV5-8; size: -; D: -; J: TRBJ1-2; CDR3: CASSFPQNPNYGYTF; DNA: TGTGCCAGCAGCTTTCCACAGAACCCTAACTATGGCTACACCTTC
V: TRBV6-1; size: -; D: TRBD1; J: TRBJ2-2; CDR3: CASRGQGATGELFF; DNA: TGTGCCAGCAGGGGACAGGGGGCCACCGGGGAGCTGTTTTTT
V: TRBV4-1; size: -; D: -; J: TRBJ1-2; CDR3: CASSQDRVGANYGYTF; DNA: TGCGCCAGCAGCCAAGATCGGGTAGGAGCTAACTATGGCTACACCTTC
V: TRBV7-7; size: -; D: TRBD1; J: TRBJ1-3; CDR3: CASSSGTAGNTIYF; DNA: TGTGCTAGCAGCTCTGGGACAGCTGGAAACACCATATATTTT
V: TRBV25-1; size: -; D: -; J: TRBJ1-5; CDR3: CASSDYSNQPQHF; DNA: TGTGCCAGCAGTGACTATAGCAATCAGCCCCAGCATTTT
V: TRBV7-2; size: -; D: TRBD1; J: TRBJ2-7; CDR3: CASSFGTGVVYEQYF; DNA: TGTGCCAGCAGCTTCGGGACAGGGGTGGTCTACGAGCAGTACTTC
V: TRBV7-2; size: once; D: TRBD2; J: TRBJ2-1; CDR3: CASSLALAGTYNEQFF; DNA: TGTGCCAGCAGCTTAGCACTAGCGGGGACATACAATGAGCAGTTCTTC
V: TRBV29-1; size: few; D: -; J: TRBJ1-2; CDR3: CSVSGSYTF; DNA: TGCAGCGTTTCAGGTAGCTACACCTTC
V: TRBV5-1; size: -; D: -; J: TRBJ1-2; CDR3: CASSLLAPETDYGYTF; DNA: TGCGCCAGCAGCCTTTTAGCTCCCGAGACAGACTATGGCTACACCTTC
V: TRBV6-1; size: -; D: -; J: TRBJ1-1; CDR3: CASRPLQTDKAFF; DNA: TGTGCCAGCAGACCACTACAGACAGATAAAGCTTTCTTT
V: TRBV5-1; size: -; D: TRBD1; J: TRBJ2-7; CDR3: CASSLAGQVYEQYF; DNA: TGCGCCAGCAGCTTGGCCGGACAGGTCTACGAGCAGTACTTC
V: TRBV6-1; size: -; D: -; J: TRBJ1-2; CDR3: CASSREANYGYTF; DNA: TGTGCCAGCAGTCGGGAGGCAAACTATGGCTACACCTTC
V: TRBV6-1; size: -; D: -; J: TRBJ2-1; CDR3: CASNGVAEQFF; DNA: TGTGCCAGCAACGGGGTCGCTGAGCAGTTCTTC
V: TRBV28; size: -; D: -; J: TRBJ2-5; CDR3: CASSLRGGQATQYF; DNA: TGTGCCAGCAGTTTGCGAGGGGGTCAGGCGACCCAGTACTTC
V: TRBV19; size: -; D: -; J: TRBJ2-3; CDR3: CASSKAIHDTQYF; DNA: TGTGCCAGTAGTAAAGCGATCCACGATACGCAGTATTTT
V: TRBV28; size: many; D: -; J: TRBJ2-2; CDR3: CATSSRGWGELFF; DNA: TGTGCCACCTCAAGTCGGGGGTGGGGGGAGCTGTTTTTT
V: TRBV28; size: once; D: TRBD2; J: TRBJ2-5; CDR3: CASSPPGGGKGQEAQYF; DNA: TGTGCCAGCAGTCCCCCCGGGGGGGGGAAGGGTCAAGAGGCCCAGTACTTC
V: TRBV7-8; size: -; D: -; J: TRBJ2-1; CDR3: CASSLARNEQFF; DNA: TGTGCCAGCAGCTTAGCGCGCAATGAGCAGTTCTTC
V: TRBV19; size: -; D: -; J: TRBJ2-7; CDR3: CASSIDRLTGEQYF; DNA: TGTGCCAGTAGTATCGACAGGTTAACAGGCGAGCAGTACTTC
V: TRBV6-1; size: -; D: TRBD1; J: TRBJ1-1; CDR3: CASSGHWDRFSGAFF; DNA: TGTGCCAGCAGTGGACATTGGGACAGATTCAGCGGAGCTTTCTTT
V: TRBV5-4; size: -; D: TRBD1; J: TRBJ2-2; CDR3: CASSSDRGSTGELFF; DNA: TGTGCCAGCAGCAGCGACAGGGGAAGCACCGGGGAGCTGTTTTTT
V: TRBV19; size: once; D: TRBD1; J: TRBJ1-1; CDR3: CASRMGGTGNTEAFF; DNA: TGTGCCAGTAGGATGGGGGGGACAGGGAACACTGAAGCTTTCTTT
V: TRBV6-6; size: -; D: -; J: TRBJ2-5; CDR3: CASTPQGGETQYF; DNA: TGTGCCAGCACCCCCCAGGGTGGCGAGACCCAGTACTTC
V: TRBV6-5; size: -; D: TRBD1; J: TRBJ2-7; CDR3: CASSKPGQSYEQYF; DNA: TGTGCCAGCAGTAAACCGGGACAGAGCTACGAGCAGTACTTC
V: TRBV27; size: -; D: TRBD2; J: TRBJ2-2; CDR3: CASSLYAGAGELFF; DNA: TGTGCCAGCAGTTTGTACGCGGGAGCCGGGGAGCTGTTTTTT
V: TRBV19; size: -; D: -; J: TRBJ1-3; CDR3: CASSDRMFGNTIYF; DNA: TGTGCCAGTAGTGACAGGATGTTCGGAAACACCATATATTTT
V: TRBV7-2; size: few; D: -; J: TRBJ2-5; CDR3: CASSLALGPQNQETQYF; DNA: TGTGCCAGCAGCTTAGCGCTGGGGCCTCAGAACCAAGAGACCCAGTACTTC
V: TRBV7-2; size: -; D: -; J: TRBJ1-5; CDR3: CASSQAGLGNQPQHF; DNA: TGTGCCAGCAGCCAAGCGGGTCTGGGCAATCAGCCCCAGCATTTT
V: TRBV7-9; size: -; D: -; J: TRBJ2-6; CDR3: CATRSGQTHSGANVLTF; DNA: TGTGCCACCCGGAGTGGACAGACCCACTCTGGGGCCAACGTCCTGACTTTC
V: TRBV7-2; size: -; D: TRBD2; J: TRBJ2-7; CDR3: CASSGRSTSGYEQYF; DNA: TGTGCCAGCAGCGGGAGGTCGACTAGCGGCTACGAGCAGTACTTC
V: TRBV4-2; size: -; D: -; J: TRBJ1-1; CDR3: CASSQVTPGPNTEAFF; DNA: TGTGCCAGCAGCCAAGTTACCCCAGGGCCGAACACTGAAGCTTTCTTT
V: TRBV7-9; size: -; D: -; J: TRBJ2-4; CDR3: CASRGQQDHIQYF; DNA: TGTGCCAGCAGAGGTCAACAGGACCATATTCAGTACTTC
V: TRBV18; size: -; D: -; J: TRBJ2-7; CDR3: CASSPTAESYEQYF; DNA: TGTGCCAGCTCACCCACCGCGGAGTCCTACGAGCAGTACTTC
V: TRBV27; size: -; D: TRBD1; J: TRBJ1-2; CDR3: CASSTGDRGYGYTF; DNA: TGTGCCAGCAGTACCGGCGACAGGGGGTATGGCTACACCTTC
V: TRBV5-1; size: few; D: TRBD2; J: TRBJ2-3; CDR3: CASSYLAGGIDTQYF; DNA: TGCGCCAGCAGCTATCTAGCGGGGGGCATAGATACGCAGTATTTT
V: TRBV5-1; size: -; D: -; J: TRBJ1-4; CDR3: CASSREGLAREKLFF; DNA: TGCGCCAGCAGCCGGGAGGGACTCGCTAGGGAAAAACTGTTTTTT
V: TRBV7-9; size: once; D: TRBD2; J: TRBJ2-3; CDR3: CASSPTSGSGTDTQYF; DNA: TGTGCCAGCAGCCCGACTAGCGGGAGTGGCACAGATACGCAGTATTTT
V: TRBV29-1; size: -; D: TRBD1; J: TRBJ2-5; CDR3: CSVEENRGNQYF; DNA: TGCAGCGTTGAGGAGAACAGGGGAAACCAGTACTTC
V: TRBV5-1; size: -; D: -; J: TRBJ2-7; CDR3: CASSLGTGAYEQYF; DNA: TGCGCCAGCAGCTTGGGCACAGGAGCGTACGAGCAGTACTTC
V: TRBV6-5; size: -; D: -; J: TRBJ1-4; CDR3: CASSPLPLGGEKLFF; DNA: TGTGCCAGCAGTCCCCTCCCACTGGGGGGTGAAAAACTGTTTTTT
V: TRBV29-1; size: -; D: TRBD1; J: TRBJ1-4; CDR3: CSVRQGPTNEKLFF; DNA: TGCAGCGTCAGACAGGGCCCGACTAATGAAAAACTGTTTTTT
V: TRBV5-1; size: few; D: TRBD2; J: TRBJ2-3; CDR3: CASSLGLADGTDTQYF; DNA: TGCGCCAGCAGCTTAGGACTAGCGGACGGCACAGATACGCAGTATTTT
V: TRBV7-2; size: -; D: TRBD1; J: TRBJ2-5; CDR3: CASSLGDRGSLSRETQYF; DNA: TGTGCCAGCAGCTTAGGGGACAGGGGCTCTCTCAGTCGGGAGACCCAGTACTTC
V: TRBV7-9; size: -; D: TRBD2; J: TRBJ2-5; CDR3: CASSLAGGGETQYF; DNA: TGTGCCAGCAGCTTAGCGGGGGGGGGAGAGACCCAGTACTTC
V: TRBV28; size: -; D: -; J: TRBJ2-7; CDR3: CASTPLGRLNEQYF; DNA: TGTGCCAGCACCCCCTTGGGCAGATTAAACGAGCAGTACTTC
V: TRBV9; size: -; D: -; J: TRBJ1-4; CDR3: CASSETGQLNEKLFF; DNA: TGTGCCAGCAGCGAAACGGGACAACTGAATGAAAAACTGTTTTTT